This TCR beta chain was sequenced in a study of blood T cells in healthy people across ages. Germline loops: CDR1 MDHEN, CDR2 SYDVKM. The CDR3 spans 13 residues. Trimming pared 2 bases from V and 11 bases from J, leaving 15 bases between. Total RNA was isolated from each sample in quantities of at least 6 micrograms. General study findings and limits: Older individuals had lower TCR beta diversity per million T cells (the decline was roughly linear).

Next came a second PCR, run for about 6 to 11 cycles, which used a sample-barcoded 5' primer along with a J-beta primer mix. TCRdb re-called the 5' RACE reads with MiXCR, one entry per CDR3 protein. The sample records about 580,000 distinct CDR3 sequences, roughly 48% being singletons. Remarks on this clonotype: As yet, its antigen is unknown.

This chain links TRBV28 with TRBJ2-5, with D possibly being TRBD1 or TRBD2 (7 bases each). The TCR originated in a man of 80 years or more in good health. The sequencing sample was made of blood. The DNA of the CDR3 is TGTGCCAGCAGTTTAGTACAGGGGAGGGAGCAGTACTTC. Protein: CASSLVQGREQYF.